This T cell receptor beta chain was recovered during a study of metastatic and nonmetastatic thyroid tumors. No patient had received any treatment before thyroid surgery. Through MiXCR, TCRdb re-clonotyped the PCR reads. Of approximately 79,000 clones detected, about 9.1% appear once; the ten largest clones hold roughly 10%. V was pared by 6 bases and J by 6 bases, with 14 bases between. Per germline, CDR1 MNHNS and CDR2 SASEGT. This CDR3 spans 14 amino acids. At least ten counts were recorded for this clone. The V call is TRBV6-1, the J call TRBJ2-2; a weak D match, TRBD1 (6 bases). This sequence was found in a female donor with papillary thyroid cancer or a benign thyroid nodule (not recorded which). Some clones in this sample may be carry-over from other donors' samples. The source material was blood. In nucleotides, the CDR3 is TGTGCCAGCAGGAGGAACAGGGATTCCGGGGAGCTGTTTTTT. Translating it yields CASRRNRDSGELFF.